This TCR beta chain was profiled in a study of PD-L1 blockade in urothelial cancer. Looking at the study overall: About 90% of the roughly 30 patients were men who had bladder-origin urothelial cancer. The number of prior chemotherapy regimens per patient was 0 to 3.

Comment on this clone: Its matching antigen is unknown.

Data came from immunoSEQ multiplex PCR; TCRdb stores just in-frame clones and leaves some out. The table includes about 43,000 clones, 88% detected once. The germline V and J ends were trimmed by 3 bases and 7 bases, with 11 bases remaining between them. CDR1 and CDR2 (germline): SGDLS, YYNGEE. The CDR3 is made up of 14 amino acids. Overall study findings and caveats: Pretreatment blood TCR clonality under the median forecast improved survival. Expansion of tumor-associated blood clones at 3 weeks was greater in durable-benefit patients.

The source of this sequence is a woman in her sixties or seventies with urothelial cancer. The sample consisted of PBMCs, taken around atezolizumab (anti-PD-L1) treatment. The chain is built from TRBV9 and TRBJ1-6; D gene ambiguous. The CDR3: CASSDQAENSPLHF. The DNA for the CDR3 is TGTGCCAGCAGCGACCAGGCCGAGAATTCACCCCTCCACTTT.